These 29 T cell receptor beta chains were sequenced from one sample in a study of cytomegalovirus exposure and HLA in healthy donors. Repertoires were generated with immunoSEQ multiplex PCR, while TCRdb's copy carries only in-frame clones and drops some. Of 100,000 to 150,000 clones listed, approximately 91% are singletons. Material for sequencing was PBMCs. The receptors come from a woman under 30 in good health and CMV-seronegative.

CDR3 bases: TGTGCCAGCACAACAGGGTCCGGAAACACCATATATTTT. Translating it yields CASTTGSGNTIYF. The J gene is TRBJ1-3, the V gene TRBV7-2; weak D call: TRBD1 (6 bases). The CDR3 consists of 13 residues. Between the trimmed V and J ends, which lost 7 bases and 4 bases, there was a span of 11 bases. Looked up from germline, CDR1 is SGHTA and CDR2 is FQGNSA.

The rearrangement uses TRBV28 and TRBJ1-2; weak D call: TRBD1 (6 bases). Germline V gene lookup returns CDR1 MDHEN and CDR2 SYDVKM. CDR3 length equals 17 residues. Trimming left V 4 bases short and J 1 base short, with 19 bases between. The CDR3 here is CASSSSPGTPNNYGYTF. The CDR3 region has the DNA TGTGCCAGCAGTTCATCCCCCGGGACACCTAATAACTATGGCTACACCTTC.

Here the CDR3 reads CASSVSGGYNEQFF. CDR3 bases: TGTGCCAGCAGCGTTAGCGGGGGATACAATGAGCAGTTCTTC. This chain joins TRBV9 and TRBJ2-1, with 9 bases identical to TRBD2. V gave up 2 bases and J gave up 4 bases; unmatched junction bases: 1. The CDR3 is 14 residues long. From germline, CDR1 is SGDLS and CDR2 YYNGEE.

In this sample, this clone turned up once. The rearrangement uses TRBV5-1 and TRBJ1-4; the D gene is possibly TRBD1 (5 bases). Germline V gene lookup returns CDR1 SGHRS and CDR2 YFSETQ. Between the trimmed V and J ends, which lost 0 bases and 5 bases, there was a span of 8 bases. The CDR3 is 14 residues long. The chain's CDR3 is CASSLGQGNEKLFF. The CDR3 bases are TGCGCCAGCAGCTTGGGCCAGGGCAATGAAAAACTGTTTTTT.

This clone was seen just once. This CDR3 reads CASSVVLGSYNEQFF. The CDR3 coding sequence is TGTGCCAGCAGCGTAGTCCTAGGTTCCTACAATGAGCAGTTCTTC. The chain combines TRBV9 with TRBJ2-1; no clear D. Germline V gene sequence: CDR1 SGDLS, CDR2 YYNGEE. CDR3 length equals 15 residues. V lost 0 bases and J lost 1, with 8 bases in between.

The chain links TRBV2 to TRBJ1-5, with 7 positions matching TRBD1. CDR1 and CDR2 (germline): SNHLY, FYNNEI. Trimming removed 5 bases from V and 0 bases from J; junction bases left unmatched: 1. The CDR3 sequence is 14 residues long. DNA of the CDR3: TGTGCCAGCAGTAGACAGGGTAGCAATCAGCCCCAGCATTTT. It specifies CASSRQGSNQPQHF.

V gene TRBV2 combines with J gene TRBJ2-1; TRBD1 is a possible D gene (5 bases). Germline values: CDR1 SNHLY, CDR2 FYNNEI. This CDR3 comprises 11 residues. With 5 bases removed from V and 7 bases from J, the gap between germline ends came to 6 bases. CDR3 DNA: TGTGCCAGCAGTAAGGGGAATGAGCAGTTCTTC. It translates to CASSKGNEQFF.

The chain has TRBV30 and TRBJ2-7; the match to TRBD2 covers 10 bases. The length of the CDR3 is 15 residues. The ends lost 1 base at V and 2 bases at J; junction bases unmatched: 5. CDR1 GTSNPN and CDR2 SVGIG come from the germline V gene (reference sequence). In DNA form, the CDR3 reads TGTGCCTGGAGTGGCCTAGCGGGAGACACCTACGAGCAGTACTTC. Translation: CAWSGLAGDTYEQYF. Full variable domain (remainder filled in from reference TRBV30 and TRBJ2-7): SQTIHQWPATLVQPVGSPLSLECTVEGTSNPNLYWYRQAAGRGLQLLFYSVGIGQISSEVPQNLSASRPQDRQFILSSKKLLLSDSGFYLCAWSGLAGDTYEQYFGPGTRLTVT.

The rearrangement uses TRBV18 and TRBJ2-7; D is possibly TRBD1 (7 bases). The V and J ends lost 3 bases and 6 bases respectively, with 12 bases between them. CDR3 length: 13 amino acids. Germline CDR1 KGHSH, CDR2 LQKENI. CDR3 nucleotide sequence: TGTGCCAGCTCACCCTACCAGGGGGGCGAGCAGTACTTC. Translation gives CASSPYQGGEQYF.

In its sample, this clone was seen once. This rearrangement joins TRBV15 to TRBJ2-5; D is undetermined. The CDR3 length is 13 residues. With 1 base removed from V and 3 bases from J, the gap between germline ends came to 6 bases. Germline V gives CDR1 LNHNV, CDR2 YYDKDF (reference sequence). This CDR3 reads CATSRVTEETQYF. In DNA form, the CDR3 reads TGTGCCACCAGCAGAGTTACGGAAGAGACCCAGTACTTC.

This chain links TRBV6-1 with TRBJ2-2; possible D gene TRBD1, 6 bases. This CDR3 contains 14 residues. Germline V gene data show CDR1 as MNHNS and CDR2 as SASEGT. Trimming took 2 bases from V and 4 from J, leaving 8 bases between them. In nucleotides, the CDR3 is TGTGCCAGCAGTGAACAGGGGTCCACCGGGGAGCTGTTTTTT. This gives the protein CASSEQGSTGELFF.

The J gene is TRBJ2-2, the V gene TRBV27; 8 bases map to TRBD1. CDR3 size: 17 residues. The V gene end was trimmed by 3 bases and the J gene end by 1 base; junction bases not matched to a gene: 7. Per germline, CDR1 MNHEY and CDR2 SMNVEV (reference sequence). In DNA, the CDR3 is TGTGCCAGCAGTTTCACCCCCGGGACAGGGAACACCGGGGAGCTGTTTTTT. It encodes CASSFTPGTGNTGELFF.

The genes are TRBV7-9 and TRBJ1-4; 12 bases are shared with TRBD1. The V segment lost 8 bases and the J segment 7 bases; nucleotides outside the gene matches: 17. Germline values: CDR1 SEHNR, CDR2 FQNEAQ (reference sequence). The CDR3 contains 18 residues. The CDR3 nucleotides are TGTGCCAGCGCTTACCTTCCGGGACAGGGGGCAGGGGGTGAAAAACTGTTTTTT. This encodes CASAYLPGQGAGGEKLFF.

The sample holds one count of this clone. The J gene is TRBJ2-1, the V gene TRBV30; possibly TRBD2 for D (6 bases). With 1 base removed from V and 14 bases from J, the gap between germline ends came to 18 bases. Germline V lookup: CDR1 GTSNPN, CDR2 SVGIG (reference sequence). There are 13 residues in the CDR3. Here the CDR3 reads CAWSGLPGSGEFF. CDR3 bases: TGTGCCTGGAGTGGGCTACCAGGGTCGGGGGAGTTCTTC.

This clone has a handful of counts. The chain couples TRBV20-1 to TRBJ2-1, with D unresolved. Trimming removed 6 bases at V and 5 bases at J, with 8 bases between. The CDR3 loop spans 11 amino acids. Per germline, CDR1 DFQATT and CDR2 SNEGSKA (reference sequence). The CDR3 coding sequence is TGCAGTGCCACTCCCGACAATGAGCAGTTCTTC. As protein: CSATPDNEQFF.

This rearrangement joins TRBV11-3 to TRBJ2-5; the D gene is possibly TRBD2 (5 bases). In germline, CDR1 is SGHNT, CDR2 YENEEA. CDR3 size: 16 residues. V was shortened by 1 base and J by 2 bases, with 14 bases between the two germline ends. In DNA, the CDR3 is TGTGCCAGCAGCTTAGCTGGGCGGGCTTTACAAGAGACCCAGTACTTC. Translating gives CASSLAGRALQETQYF.

The CDR3, as DNA: TGTGCCAGCAGCTTAGCTTCTAGCCCCTTATTTGGGTATGGCTACACCTTC. Translation: CASSLASSPLFGYGYTF. The chain combines TRBV7-9 with TRBJ1-2; D remains unclear. V was pared by 0 bases and J by 5 bases, with 19 bases between. This CDR3 has 17 residues. CDR1 is SEHNR and CDR2 is FQNEAQ in the germline V gene (reference sequence).

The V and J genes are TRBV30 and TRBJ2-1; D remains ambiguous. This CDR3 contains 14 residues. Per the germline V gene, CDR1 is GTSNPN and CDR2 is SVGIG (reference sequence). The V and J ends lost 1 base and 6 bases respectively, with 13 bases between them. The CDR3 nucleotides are TGTGCCTGGAGTGACCAAGGTTCGGGCAATGAGCAGTTCTTC. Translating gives CAWSDQGSGNEQFF.

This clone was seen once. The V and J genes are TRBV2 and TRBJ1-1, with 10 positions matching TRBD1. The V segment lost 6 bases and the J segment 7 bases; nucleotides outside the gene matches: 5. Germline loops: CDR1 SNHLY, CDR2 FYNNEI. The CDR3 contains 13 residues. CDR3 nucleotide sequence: TGTGCCAGCAGGAGGACAGGGGGGGGTGAAGCTTTCTTT. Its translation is CASRRTGGGEAFF.

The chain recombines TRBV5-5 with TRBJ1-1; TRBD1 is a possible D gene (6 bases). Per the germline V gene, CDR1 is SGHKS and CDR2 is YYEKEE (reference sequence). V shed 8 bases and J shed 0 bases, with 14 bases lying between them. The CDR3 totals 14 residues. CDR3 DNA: TGTGCCAGTGCTCTTGGGGGCATGAACACTGAAGCTTTCTTT. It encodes CASALGGMNTEAFF.

The CDR3 nucleotides read TGTGCCAGCAGCCGGACATCCTACGAGCAGTACTTC. This translates into CASSRTSYEQYF. The J gene is TRBJ2-7, the V gene TRBV28, with a possible D match to TRBD1 (5 bases). The germline gives CDR1 MDHEN, CDR2 SYDVKM. The CDR3 has 12 amino acids. V shed 6 bases and J shed 1 base, with 7 bases lying between them. Filled out from reference TRBV28 and TRBJ2-7, the complete variable domain reads DVKVTQSSRYLVKRTGEKVFLECVQDMDHENMFWYRQDPGLGLRLIYFSYDVKMKEKGDIPEGYSVSREKKERFSLILESASTNQTSMYLCASSRTSYEQYFGPGTRLTVT.

The CDR3 nucleotides are TGCGCCAGCAGCCCAGGGGGCTCTGGGGCCAACGTCCTGACTTTC. Protein product: CASSPGGSGANVLTF. The genes are TRBV5-1 and TRBJ2-6, with 7 bases matching TRBD1. J was trimmed by 0 bases and V by 4 bases; bases with no gene match: 1. Germline V lookup: CDR1 SGHRS, CDR2 YFSETQ. The CDR3 spans 15 residues.

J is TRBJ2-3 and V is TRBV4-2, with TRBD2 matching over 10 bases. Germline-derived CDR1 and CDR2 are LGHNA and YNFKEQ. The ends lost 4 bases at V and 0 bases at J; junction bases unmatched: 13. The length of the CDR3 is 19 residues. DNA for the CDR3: TGTGCCAGCAGCCCAACTTCCGGGACTAGCGAGGCGAGCACAGATACGCAGTATTTT. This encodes CASSPTSGTSEASTDTQYF.

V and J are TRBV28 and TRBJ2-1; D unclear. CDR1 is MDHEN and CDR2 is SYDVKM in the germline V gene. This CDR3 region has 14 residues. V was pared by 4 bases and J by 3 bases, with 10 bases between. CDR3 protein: CASSSIGYYNEQFF. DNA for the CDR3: TGTGCCAGCAGTTCTATCGGGTACTACAATGAGCAGTTCTTC.

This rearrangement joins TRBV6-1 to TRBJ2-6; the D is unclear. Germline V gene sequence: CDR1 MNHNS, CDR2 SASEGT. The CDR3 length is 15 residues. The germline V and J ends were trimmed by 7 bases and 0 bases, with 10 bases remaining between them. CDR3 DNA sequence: TGTGCCAGCACCCCAGGCCACTCTGGGGCCAACGTCCTGACTTTC. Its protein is CASTPGHSGANVLTF.

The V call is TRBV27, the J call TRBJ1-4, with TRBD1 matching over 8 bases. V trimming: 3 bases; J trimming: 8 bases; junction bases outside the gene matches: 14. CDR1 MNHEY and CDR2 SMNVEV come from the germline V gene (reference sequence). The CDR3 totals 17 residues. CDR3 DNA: TGTGCCAGCAGTTTGAGACAGGGGCATAGGGTACACGAAAAACTGTTTTTT. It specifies CASSLRQGHRVHEKLFF.

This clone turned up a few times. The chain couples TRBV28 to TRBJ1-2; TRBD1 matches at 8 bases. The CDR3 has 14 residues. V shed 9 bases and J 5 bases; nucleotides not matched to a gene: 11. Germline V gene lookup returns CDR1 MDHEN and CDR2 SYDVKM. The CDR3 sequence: CASRTGGTGYGYTF. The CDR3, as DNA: TGTGCCAGTCGAACAGGGGGTACGGGGTATGGCTACACCTTC.

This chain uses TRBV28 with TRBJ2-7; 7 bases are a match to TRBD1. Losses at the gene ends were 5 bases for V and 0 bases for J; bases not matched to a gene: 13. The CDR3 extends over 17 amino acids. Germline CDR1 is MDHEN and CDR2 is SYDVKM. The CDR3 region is CASSVGQLGLGSYEQYF. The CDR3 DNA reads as TGTGCCAGCAGTGTGGGACAGTTAGGGTTAGGCTCCTACGAGCAGTACTTC.

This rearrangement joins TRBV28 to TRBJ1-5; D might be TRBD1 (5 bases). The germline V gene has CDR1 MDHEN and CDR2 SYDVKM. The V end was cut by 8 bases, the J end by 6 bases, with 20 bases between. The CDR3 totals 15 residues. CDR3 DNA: TGTGCCAGCGCCGGGGGGACGTTAGGAGGTCAGCCCCAGCATTTT. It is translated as CASAGGTLGGQPQHF.